The present T cell receptor (beta chain) was sequenced within a study of blood T cell repertoires in COVID-19. Study summary: From the United States, Italy and Spain came samples of acute and convalescent COVID-19. In each case, the material was cDNA or gDNA derived from T cells, B-cell-depleted T cells, or PBMCs.

As to this clone: Different DNA sequences within this sample yield the same CDR3.

Per the authors' pipeline: It was from reference gene primer amplification that nucleated cell counts were estimated. Using immunoSEQ multiplex PCR, the repertoire was profiled, and TCRdb retains in-frame clones only, with some absent. V and J calls and clone size are those listed in that table; D and trimming were worked out from the DNA. The sample lists about 130,000 clones; around 86% were seen once. Germline V gives CDR1 GTSNPN, CDR2 SVGIG (reference sequence). The CDR3 has 12 residues. Trimming cost V 1 base and J 7 bases; bases outside gene matches: 0. The specimen was peripheral blood. The clonotype originates from a man at least 80 years old with active or convalescent COVID-19. The V gene is TRBV30, the J gene TRBJ2-1; 8 nucleotides line up with TRBD1. In DNA, the CDR3 is TGTGCCTGGAGTGGACAGGGGAATGAGCAGTTCTTC. This codes for CAWSGQGNEQFF.